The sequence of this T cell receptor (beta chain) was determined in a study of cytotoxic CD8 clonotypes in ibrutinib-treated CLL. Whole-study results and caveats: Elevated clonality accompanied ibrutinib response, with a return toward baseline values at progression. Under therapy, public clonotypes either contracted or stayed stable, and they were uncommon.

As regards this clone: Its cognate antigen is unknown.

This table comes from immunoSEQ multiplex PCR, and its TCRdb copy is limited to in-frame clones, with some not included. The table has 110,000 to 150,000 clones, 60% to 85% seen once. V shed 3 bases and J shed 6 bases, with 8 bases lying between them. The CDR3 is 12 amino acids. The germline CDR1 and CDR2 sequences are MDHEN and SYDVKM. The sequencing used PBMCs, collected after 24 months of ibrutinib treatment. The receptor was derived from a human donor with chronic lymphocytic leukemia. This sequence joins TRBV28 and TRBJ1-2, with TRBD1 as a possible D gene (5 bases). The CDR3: CASSFPGHGYTF. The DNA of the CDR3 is TGTGCCAGCAGTTTCCCAGGGCATGGCTACACCTTC.